This is a list of T cell receptor beta chains from one sample in a study of blood T cell repertoires in COVID-19. The data were produced by immunoSEQ multiplex PCR, yet TCRdb's version contains in-frame clones alone and is incomplete. Among 150,000 to 200,000 clones listed, roughly nine tenths were seen once. The sample comprised peripheral blood. Source of these receptors: a human donor in a cohort sampled during active COVID-19. The CDR3 runs from the conserved cysteine through the conserved F or W. The D gene is left open where the match is weak. Expanded clones are given a class, and other clones once, few, many or no size at all.

DNA: TGTGCCAGCAGCCGGGACAGGGTCGGCTACGAGCAGTACTTC
CDR3: CASSRDRVGYEQYF
J: TRBJ2-7
D: TRBD1
size: -
V: TRBV7-2

DNA: TGTGCCAGCAGTGAAGCGCGGGGTACCTACGAGCAGTACTTC
CDR3: CASSEARGTYEQYF
J: TRBJ2-7
D: -
size: -
V: TRBV2

DNA: TGTGCCAGCAGTGGAGTTCCGGGACAGTTCACAGATACGCAGTATTTT
CDR3: CASSGVPGQFTDTQYF
J: TRBJ2-3
D: TRBD1
size: -
V: TRBV28

DNA: TGTGCCAGCAGCGATAAGAAGGGACTAGCGGGAGGGCCGTCGAGAGAGACCCAGTACTTC
CDR3: CASSDKKGLAGGPSRETQYF
J: TRBJ2-5
D: TRBD2
size: -
V: TRBV5-4

DNA: TGTGCCAGTAGTATTGGAGGAGGGACCTACGAGCAGTACTTC
CDR3: CASSIGGGTYEQYF
J: TRBJ2-7
D: -
size: -
V: TRBV19

DNA: TGTGCCAGCAGCTTCGGAGGTGGGGGGGGTTACGAGCAGTACTTC
CDR3: CASSFGGGGGYEQYF
J: TRBJ2-7
D: TRBD2
size: -
V: TRBV5-4

DNA: TGTGCCAGCAGTGCTAGCAAATCCTACGAGCAGTACTTC
CDR3: CASSASKSYEQYF
J: TRBJ2-7
D: -
size: once
V: TRBV12-3/TRBV12-4

DNA: TGTGCCAGCAGTGTAACCCCAGGGTCTGAAGCTTTCTTT
CDR3: CASSVTPGSEAFF
J: TRBJ1-1
D: -
size: -
V: TRBV25-1

DNA: TGTGCCAGCAGCTTGGCAGGGGTCAATCAGCCCCAGCATTTT
CDR3: CASSLAGVNQPQHF
J: TRBJ1-5
D: -
size: once
V: TRBV5-4

DNA: TGTGCCAGCAGCAGGACAGGGGGGGTGTCGAACACTGAAGCTTTCTTT
CDR3: CASSRTGGVSNTEAFF
J: TRBJ1-1
D: TRBD1
size: -
V: TRBV28

DNA: TGTGCCAGCAGCTTAGATGTCACGAAGCTAGAGCAGTACTTC
CDR3: CASSLDVTKLEQYF
J: TRBJ2-7
D: -
size: once
V: TRBV7-2

DNA: TGTGCCAGCCAGCCCACAGGGGAGTGGTACACAGATACGCAGTATTTT
CDR3: CASQPTGEWYTDTQYF
J: TRBJ2-3
D: TRBD1
size: once
V: TRBV28

DNA: TGTGCCAGCAGCGCCGACTCGCGGTCCTACAATGAGCAGTTCTTC
CDR3: CASSADSRSYNEQFF
J: TRBJ2-1
D: -
size: -
V: TRBV5-4

DNA: TGTGCCAGCAGTTACACTGACAGGGGGGGGAATTCACCCCTCCACTTT
CDR3: CASSYTDRGGNSPLHF
J: TRBJ1-6
D: TRBD1
size: -
V: TRBV6-6

DNA: TGTGCCAGCAGCAATGGAGGGATAGGCACAGATACGCAGTATTTT
CDR3: CASSNGGIGTDTQYF
J: TRBJ2-3
D: -
size: -
V: TRBV28

DNA: TGTGCCAGCAGCTTAGGGTCAGCGGGCGTTTGGGAGACCCAGTACTTC
CDR3: CASSLGSAGVWETQYF
J: TRBJ2-5
D: -
size: few
V: TRBV7-2

DNA: TGTGCCAGCAGTGACAGATCCTACGAGCAGTACTTC
CDR3: CASSDRSYEQYF
J: TRBJ2-7
D: -
size: -
V: TRBV9

DNA: TGTGCCAGCAGGGAGGGGGCGACCTCGAAGGACTACGAGCAGTACTTC
CDR3: CASREGATSKDYEQYF
J: TRBJ2-7
D: -
size: -
V: TRBV25-1

DNA: TGCGCCAGCAGTCGACCGGGACAGGGTCATAGCAATCAGCCCCAGCATTTT
CDR3: CASSRPGQGHSNQPQHF
J: TRBJ1-5
D: TRBD1
size: -
V: TRBV5-1

DNA: TGTGCCAGCAGTTACCCTCGTGGAGGCGCGGCCGGGGAGCTGTTTTTT
CDR3: CASSYPRGGAAGELFF
J: TRBJ2-2
D: -
size: -
V: TRBV6-6

DNA: TGCGCCAGCAGCCAAGATACGGGCGGGTTCCCTTCCTACGAGCAGTACTTC
CDR3: CASSQDTGGFPSYEQYF
J: TRBJ2-7
D: -
size: once
V: TRBV4-1

DNA: TGTGCCAGCAGTTACAGCGGGACAGGGGGTTCACCCCTCCACTTT
CDR3: CASSYSGTGGSPLHF
J: TRBJ1-6
D: TRBD1
size: -
V: TRBV6-5

DNA: TGTGCCAGCAGCTTAGGCAGGGCGACCAATCAGCCCCAGCATTTT
CDR3: CASSLGRATNQPQHF
J: TRBJ1-5
D: -
size: -
V: TRBV7-2

DNA: TGTGCCAGTAGTATAAGGCAGGGGGCGCATGGCGAGCAGTACTTC
CDR3: CASSIRQGAHGEQYF
J: TRBJ2-7
D: TRBD1
size: -
V: TRBV19

DNA: TGTGCCAGCAGTTTACCGTCTAACGAGCAGTACTTC
CDR3: CASSLPSNEQYF
J: TRBJ2-7
D: -
size: -
V: TRBV28

DNA: TGTGCCAGCAGCGCGGGGACTAGCGGGAGAACGCAAGGGGCCAACGTCCTGACTTTC
CDR3: CASSAGTSGRTQGANVLTF
J: TRBJ2-6
D: TRBD2
size: -
V: TRBV9

DNA: TGTGCCTGGACCAAAGGACAGGGCATAACTAATGAAAAACTGTTTTTT
CDR3: CAWTKGQGITNEKLFF
J: TRBJ1-4
D: TRBD1
size: -
V: TRBV30

DNA: TGTGCCAGCAGCCCTACCCTTAACTATGGCTACACCTTC
CDR3: CASSPTLNYGYTF
J: TRBJ1-2
D: -
size: -
V: TRBV9

DNA: TGTGCCAGCAGTCCTGGACCCTCGGGAACCTATAATTCACCCCTCCACTTT
CDR3: CASSPGPSGTYNSPLHF
J: TRBJ1-6
D: -
size: -
V: TRBV5-5

DNA: TGTGCCAGCAGTGTCGGGAATGAGCAGTTCTTC
CDR3: CASSVGNEQFF
J: TRBJ2-1
D: -
size: -
V: TRBV7-9

DNA: TGTGCCAGCAGCCCTCGGACAGGGCTGAGTTACGAGCAGTACTTC
CDR3: CASSPRTGLSYEQYF
J: TRBJ2-7
D: -
size: -
V: TRBV21-1

DNA: TGTGCCAGCAGCCCCCGGGACAATGCCTACGAGCAGTACTTC
CDR3: CASSPRDNAYEQYF
J: TRBJ2-7
D: -
size: -
V: TRBV27

DNA: TGTGCCAGCAGCTTACTCGCTTCTGGCACCGGGGAGCTGTTTTTT
CDR3: CASSLLASGTGELFF
J: TRBJ2-2
D: -
size: -
V: TRBV5-6

DNA: TGTGCCAGCAGCCAGACTGGGACTAGCGCTGCCGGGGAGCTGTTTTTT
CDR3: CASSQTGTSAAGELFF
J: TRBJ2-2
D: TRBD2
size: once
V: TRBV3-1/TRBV3-2

DNA: TGTGCCAGCAGCTTAGAGAGAGATAGCAATCAGCCCCAGCATTTT
CDR3: CASSLERDSNQPQHF
J: TRBJ1-5
D: -
size: -
V: TRBV7-8

DNA: TGTGCCAGCAGTGTCCCTAGCGGGAGCATTCCCTACGAGCAGTACTTC
CDR3: CASSVPSGSIPYEQYF
J: TRBJ2-7
D: TRBD2
size: -
V: TRBV2

DNA: TGTGCCAGCAGTGGAAGACAGGGGGCGGACGAGCAGTACTTC
CDR3: CASSGRQGADEQYF
J: TRBJ2-7
D: TRBD1
size: -
V: TRBV2

DNA: TGTGCCAGCAGCGGAAGGACTAGCGGAATCAACGAGCAGTACTTC
CDR3: CASSGRTSGINEQYF
J: TRBJ2-7
D: TRBD2
size: -
V: TRBV5-4

DNA: TGCAGTGCTAGTCGGGAGGGGCGGAAAGAGACCCAGTACTTC
CDR3: CSASREGRKETQYF
J: TRBJ2-5
D: TRBD2
size: -
V: TRBV20-1

DNA: TGCGCCAGCAGCTTGGCCGAGGGGGTAACTGGAAACACCATATATTTT
CDR3: CASSLAEGVTGNTIYF
J: TRBJ1-3
D: -
size: -
V: TRBV5-1

DNA: TGTGCCAGCAGCCCCCACGGGGGAGGGACCTCCCTCAAGCAGTACTTC
CDR3: CASSPHGGGTSLKQYF
J: TRBJ2-7
D: TRBD2
size: -
V: TRBV7-3

DNA: TGTGCCAGCAGCTTAACTTGGGGGCGAGAGACCCAGTACTTC
CDR3: CASSLTWGRETQYF
J: TRBJ2-5
D: -
size: -
V: TRBV7-9

DNA: TGTGCAAGTCGCTCTCCGGAGAAGTCAATCACCTACGAGCAGTACTTC
CDR3: CASRSPEKSITYEQYF
J: TRBJ2-7
D: -
size: once
V: TRBV12-2

DNA: TGTGCCAGCAGTTTACCCCAGGGGAATGGCTACACCTTC
CDR3: CASSLPQGNGYTF
J: TRBJ1-2
D: -
size: -
V: TRBV28

DNA: TGCGCCAGCAGCCAAGATACAGCAACAGATACGCAGTATTTT
CDR3: CASSQDTATDTQYF
J: TRBJ2-3
D: -
size: -
V: TRBV4-3

DNA: TGCACCAGCAGCCGAATTATAGACAGGGTGGGTGGCTACACCTTC
CDR3: CTSSRIIDRVGGYTF
J: TRBJ1-2
D: -
size: -
V: TRBV1

DNA: TGTGCCAGCAGCACACCTCCCCCGACAGGGGCCTACGAGCAGTACTTC
CDR3: CASSTPPPTGAYEQYF
J: TRBJ2-7
D: TRBD1
size: -
V: TRBV5-8

DNA: TGTGCCAGCAACCTGGGACAGGCATTGGGACCTAGTGGCTACACCTTC
CDR3: CASNLGQALGPSGYTF
J: TRBJ1-2
D: TRBD1
size: -
V: TRBV28

DNA: TGCGCCAGCAGCTTGGGGCAGCTGACAAATCTTAATGAAAAACTGTTTTTT
CDR3: CASSLGQLTNLNEKLFF
J: TRBJ1-4
D: -
size: -
V: TRBV5-1

DNA: TGTGCCAGCAGCCAAGAGCAGCGTGAGACCCAGTACTTC
CDR3: CASSQEQRETQYF
J: TRBJ2-5
D: -
size: -
V: TRBV3-1/TRBV3-2

DNA: TGTGCCAGCAGTTTAGATAACAGGTCCTACGAGCAGTACTTC
CDR3: CASSLDNRSYEQYF
J: TRBJ2-7
D: -
size: -
V: TRBV28

DNA: TGTGCCAGCAGCTTGGCCGTGGGCAGGGGATACACTGAAGCTTTCTTT
CDR3: CASSLAVGRGYTEAFF
J: TRBJ1-1
D: -
size: once
V: TRBV5-6

DNA: TGTGCCAGCAGCGACTCGGACAGGGCCAACGTCCTGACTTTC
CDR3: CASSDSDRANVLTF
J: TRBJ2-6
D: -
size: -
V: TRBV7-3

DNA: TGCGCCAGCAGCTTGTGGGCGACACAGAACACCGGGGAGCTGTTTTTT
CDR3: CASSLWATQNTGELFF
J: TRBJ2-2
D: -
size: -
V: TRBV5-1